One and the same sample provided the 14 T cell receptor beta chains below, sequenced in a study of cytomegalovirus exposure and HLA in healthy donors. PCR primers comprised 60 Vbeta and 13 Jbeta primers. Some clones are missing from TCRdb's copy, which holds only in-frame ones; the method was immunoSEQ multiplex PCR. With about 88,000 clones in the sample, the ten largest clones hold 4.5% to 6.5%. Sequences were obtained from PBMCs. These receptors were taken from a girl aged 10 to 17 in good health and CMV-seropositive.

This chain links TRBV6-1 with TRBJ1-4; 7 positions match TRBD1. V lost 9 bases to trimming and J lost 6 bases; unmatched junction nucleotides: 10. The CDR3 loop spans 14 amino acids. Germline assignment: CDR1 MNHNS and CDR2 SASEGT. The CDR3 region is CASTSQGSYEKLFF. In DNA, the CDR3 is TGTGCCAGTACCTCACAGGGGTCGTATGAAAAACTGTTTTTT.

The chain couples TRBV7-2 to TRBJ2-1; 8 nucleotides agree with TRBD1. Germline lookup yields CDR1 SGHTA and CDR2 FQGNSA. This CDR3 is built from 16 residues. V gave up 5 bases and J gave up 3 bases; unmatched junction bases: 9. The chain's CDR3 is CASSRRGGQGYNEQFF. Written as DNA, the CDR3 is TGTGCCAGCAGCCGAAGGGGTGGACAGGGCTACAATGAGCAGTTCTTC. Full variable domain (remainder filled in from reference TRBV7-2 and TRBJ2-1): GAGVSQSPSNKVTEKGKDVELRCDPISGHTALYWYRQSLGQGLEFLIYFQGNSAPDKSGLPSDRFSAERTGGSVSTLTIQRTQQEDSAVYLCASSRRGGQGYNEQFFGPGTRLTVL.

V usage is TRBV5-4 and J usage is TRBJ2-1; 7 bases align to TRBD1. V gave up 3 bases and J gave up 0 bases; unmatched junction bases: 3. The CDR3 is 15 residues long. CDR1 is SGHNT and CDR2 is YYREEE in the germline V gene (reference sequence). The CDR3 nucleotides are TGTGCCAGCAGCTCGGGACAGAGCTCCTACAATGAGCAGTTCTTC. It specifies CASSSGQSSYNEQFF.

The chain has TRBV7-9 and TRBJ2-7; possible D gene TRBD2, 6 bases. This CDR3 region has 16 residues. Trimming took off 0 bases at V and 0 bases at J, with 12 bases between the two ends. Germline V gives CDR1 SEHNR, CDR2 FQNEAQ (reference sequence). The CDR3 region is CASSLAGGISSYEQYF. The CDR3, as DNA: TGTGCCAGCAGCTTAGCTGGGGGGATCAGCTCCTACGAGCAGTACTTC. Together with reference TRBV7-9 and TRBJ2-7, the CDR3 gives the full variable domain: DTGVSQNPRHKITKRGQNVTFRCDPISEHNRLYWYRQTLGQGPEFLTYFQNEAQLEKSRLLSDRFSAERPKGSFSTLEIQRTEQGDSAMYLCASSLAGGISSYEQYFGPGTRLTVT.

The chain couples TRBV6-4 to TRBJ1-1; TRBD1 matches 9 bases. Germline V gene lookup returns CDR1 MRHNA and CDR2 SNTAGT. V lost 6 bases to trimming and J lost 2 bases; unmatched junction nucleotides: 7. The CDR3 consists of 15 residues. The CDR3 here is CASSRTGQGNTEAFF. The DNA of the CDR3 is TGTGCCAGCAGCCGTACGGGACAGGGCAACACTGAAGCTTTCTTT.

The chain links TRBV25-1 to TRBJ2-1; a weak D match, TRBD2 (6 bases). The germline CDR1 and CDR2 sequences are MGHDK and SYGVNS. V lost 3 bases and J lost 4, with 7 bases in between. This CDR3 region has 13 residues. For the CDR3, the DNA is TGTGCCAGCAGTGAGGACTATTACAATGAGCAGTTCTTC. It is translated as CASSEDYYNEQFF.

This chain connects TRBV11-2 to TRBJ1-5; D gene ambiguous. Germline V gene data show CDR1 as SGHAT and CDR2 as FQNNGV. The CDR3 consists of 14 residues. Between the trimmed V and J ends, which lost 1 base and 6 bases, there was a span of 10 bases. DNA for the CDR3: TGTGCCAGCAGCTTAGGAGCCGCCGGTCAGCCCCAGCATTTT. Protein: CASSLGAAGQPQHF.

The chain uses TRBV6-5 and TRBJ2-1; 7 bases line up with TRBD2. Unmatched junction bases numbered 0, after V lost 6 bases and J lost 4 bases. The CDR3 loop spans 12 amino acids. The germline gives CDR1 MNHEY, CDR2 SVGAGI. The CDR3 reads CASRGGYNEQFF. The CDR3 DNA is TGTGCCAGCAGGGGAGGGTACAATGAGCAGTTCTTC.

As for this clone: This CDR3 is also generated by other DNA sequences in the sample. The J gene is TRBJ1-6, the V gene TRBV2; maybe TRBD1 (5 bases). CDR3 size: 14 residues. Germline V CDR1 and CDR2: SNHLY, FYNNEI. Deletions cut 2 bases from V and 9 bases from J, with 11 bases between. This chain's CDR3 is CASSERGGVSPLHF. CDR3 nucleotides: TGTGCCAGCAGTGAAAGGGGAGGTGTTTCACCCCTCCACTTT.

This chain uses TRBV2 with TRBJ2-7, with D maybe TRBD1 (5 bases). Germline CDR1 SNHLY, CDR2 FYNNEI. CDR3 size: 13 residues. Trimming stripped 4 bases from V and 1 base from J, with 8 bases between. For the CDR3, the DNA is TGTGCCAGCAGTGTCAAGGGGTCCTACGAGCAGTACGTC. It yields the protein CASSVKGSYEQYV.

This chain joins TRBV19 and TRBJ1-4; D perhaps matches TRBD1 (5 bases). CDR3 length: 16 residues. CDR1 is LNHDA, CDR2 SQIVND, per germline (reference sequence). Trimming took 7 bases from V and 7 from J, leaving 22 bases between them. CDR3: CASTPPGGRVGEKLFF. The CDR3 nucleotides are TGTGCCAGTACCCCGCCTGGTGGCAGGGTGGGTGAAAAACTGTTTTTT.

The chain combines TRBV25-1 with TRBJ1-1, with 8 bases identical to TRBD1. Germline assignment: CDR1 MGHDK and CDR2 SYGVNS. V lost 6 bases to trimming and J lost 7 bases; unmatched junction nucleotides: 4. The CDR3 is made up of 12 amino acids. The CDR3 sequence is CASRGTGGEAFF. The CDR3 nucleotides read TGTGCCAGCAGAGGGACAGGAGGTGAAGCTTTCTTT.

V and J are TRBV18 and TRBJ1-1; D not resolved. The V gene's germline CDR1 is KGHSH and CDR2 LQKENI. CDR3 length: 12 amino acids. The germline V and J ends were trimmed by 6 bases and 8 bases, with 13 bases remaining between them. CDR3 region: CASSSQETEAFF. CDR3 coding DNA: TGTGCCAGCTCCTCCCAGGAAACCGAAGCTTTCTTT.

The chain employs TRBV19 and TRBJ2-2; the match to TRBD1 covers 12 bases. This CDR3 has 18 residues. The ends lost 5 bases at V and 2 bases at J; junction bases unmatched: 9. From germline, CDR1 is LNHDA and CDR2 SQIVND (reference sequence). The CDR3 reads CASSSYGDRGLNTGELFF. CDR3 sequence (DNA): TGTGCCAGTAGTTCCTATGGGGACAGGGGGCTTAACACCGGGGAGCTGTTTTTT.